The rows below give T cell receptor beta chains drawn from one sample of a study of blood T cell repertoires in COVID-19. Profiling relied on immunoSEQ multiplex PCR, and the TCRdb table lists in-frame clones only, not all of them. This table has 100,000 to 150,000 clones, about 80% appearing once. The sample was peripheral blood. The receptors were gathered from a man in his sixties with acute or convalescent COVID-19. Each CDR3 is given with its conserved first and last residue. A D gene is named only where the DNA matches it firmly. Clone size is not always given. Where it is, it says once, few, many or a class for expanded clones.

clone size	V gene	J gene	D gene	CDR3 DNA	CDR3 protein
-	TRBV2	TRBJ2-6	-	TGTGCCAGCAGGCCACAGATCTCTGGGGCCAACGTCCTGACTTTC	CASRPQISGANVLTF
-	TRBV5-1	TRBJ1-1	TRBD1	TGCGCCAGCAGCTTGGGACAGGGGAGCACTGAAGCTTTCTTT	CASSLGQGSTEAFF
-	TRBV4-1	TRBJ2-2	-	TGCGCCAGCAGCCCCTCGACAGTCCTCCGCTACAACACCGGGGAGCTGTTTTTT	CASSPSTVLRYNTGELFF
many	TRBV27	TRBJ2-1	TRBD2	TGTGCCAGCAACGAGCGGGGTTCCTACAATGAGCAGTTCTTC	CASNERGSYNEQFF
-	TRBV27	TRBJ2-3	TRBD1	TGTGCCAGCAGTTCCCTGACAGGGGGCAGCACAGATACGCAGTATTTT	CASSSLTGGSTDTQYF
-	TRBV7-9	TRBJ2-5	-	TGTGCCAGCAGCTTAGGACGGGGTTGGTGGACCCAGTACTTC	CASSLGRGWWTQYF
-	TRBV5-1	TRBJ1-2	TRBD1	TGCGCCAGCAGCTTACAGGGGGCAGATGGCTACACCTTC	CASSLQGADGYTF
-	TRBV19	TRBJ1-5	-	TGTGCCAGTAGCGGACAGTTCAATCAGCCCCAGCATTTT	CASSGQFNQPQHF
-	TRBV28	TRBJ1-3	-	TGTGCCAGCAGTTTAATGGGGAGCTCTGGAAACACCATATATTTT	CASSLMGSSGNTIYF
once	TRBV7-3	TRBJ1-6	TRBD1	TGTGCCAGCAGCTTCCTAGGACAGGGTAATAATTCACCCCTCCACTTT	CASSFLGQGNNSPLHF
-	TRBV6-5	TRBJ1-2	-	TGTGCCAGCACTATTGACGCGGTCCCTAACTATGGCTACACCTTC	CASTIDAVPNYGYTF
-	TRBV5-1	TRBJ2-3	-	TGCGCCAGCAGCTTGGGAGTAGCCCTCACAGATACGCAGTATTTT	CASSLGVALTDTQYF
-	TRBV5-4	TRBJ2-7	-	TGTGCCAGCAGCCCCAGACCTGAAGGGGTCTCCTACGAGCAGTACTTC	CASSPRPEGVSYEQYF
few	TRBV24-1	TRBJ2-7	TRBD1	TGTGCCGCAACCGGGACAGGGGGCCAGAGGGGTTCCTACGAGCAGTACTTC	CAATGTGGQRGSYEQYF
-	TRBV30	TRBJ1-4	-	TGTGCCTGGAGATGGGGGGGTAATGAAAAACTGTTTTTT	CAWRWGGNEKLFF
few	TRBV4-1	TRBJ2-7	TRBD2	TGCGCCAGCAGCCAAGCCACGGGACTACAATACGAGCAGTACTTC	CASSQATGLQYEQYF
-	TRBV7-8	TRBJ2-2	TRBD2	TGTGCCAGCAGCCCGGGACTAGCGGGGAACACCGGGGAGCTGTTTTTT	CASSPGLAGNTGELFF
-	TRBV3-1/TRBV3-2	TRBJ1-6	-	TGTGCCAGCAGCCAAGCTCAGGATTCACCCCTCCACTTT	CASSQAQDSPLHF
-	TRBV5-1	TRBJ2-1	-	TGCGCCAGCAGCTCCGTAGCGGACCTCTACAATGAGCAGTTCTTC	CASSSVADLYNEQFF
-	TRBV6-1	TRBJ2-7	-	TGTGCCAGCAGTGAAGTTTACGGGTACTCCTACGAGCAGTACTTC	CASSEVYGYSYEQYF
-	TRBV5-5	TRBJ2-7	TRBD2	TGTGCCAGCAGCTGGGGACTAGCGGGACCCTACGAGCAGTACTTC	CASSWGLAGPYEQYF
-	TRBV6-5	TRBJ2-3	TRBD1	TGTGCCAGCAGGGACAGGGGAGATACGCAGTATTTT	CASRDRGDTQYF
-	TRBV7-3	TRBJ1-5	-	TGTGCCAGCAGCTTAACGGAGGGTCAGCCCCAGCATTTT	CASSLTEGQPQHF
-	TRBV7-9	TRBJ2-5	TRBD2	TGTGCCAGCAGCTTAGGGCTAGCGGGTCTCGTCGGGGAGACCCAGTACTTC	CASSLGLAGLVGETQYF
-	TRBV5-1	TRBJ2-2	-	TGCGCCAGCAGTTACAGGGAGTCCACCGGGGAGCTGTTTTTT	CASSYRESTGELFF
-	TRBV12-2	TRBJ1-5	-	TGTGCAAGTCGCTTAGTGGTAAGCCGCAGCGGACCCAATCAGCCCCAGCATTTT	CASRLVVSRSGPNQPQHF
-	TRBV27	TRBJ1-6	-	TGTGCCAGCAAGGACAGTGCGTCCTATAATTCACCCCTCCACTTT	CASKDSASYNSPLHF
-	TRBV4-2	TRBJ2-5	TRBD1	TGTGCCAGCAGCCAAGACGGCAGGGGGAAGACCCAGTACTTC	CASSQDGRGKTQYF
-	TRBV10-3	TRBJ1-3	TRBD1	TGTGCCATCAGTGAGTCGGCGTTCCAGGGGGCACCTGGAAACACCATATATTTT	CAISESAFQGAPGNTIYF
few	TRBV13	TRBJ2-7	TRBD2	TGTGCCAGCAGCTTTCCTAGCGGCTCCTACGAGCAGTACTTC	CASSFPSGSYEQYF
-	TRBV5-4	TRBJ2-3	-	TGTGCCAGCAGCACACCCACGGGGGGCGCCGCAGATACGCAGTATTTT	CASSTPTGGAADTQYF
-	TRBV6-2/TRBV6-3	TRBJ1-5	TRBD1	TGTGCCAGCAGCAATCCCCCGGACAGGTTTAGCAATCAGCCCCAGCATTTT	CASSNPPDRFSNQPQHF
-	TRBV5-1	TRBJ1-1	-	TGCGCCAGCAGCTTGGGCGAGGGAGTAGATGAAGCTTTCTTT	CASSLGEGVDEAFF
-	TRBV9	TRBJ2-1	-	TGTGCCAGCAGTCCGTCGGAGAGCTCCTACAATGAGCAGTTCTTC	CASSPSESSYNEQFF
-	TRBV28	TRBJ2-1	TRBD2	TGTGCCAGCACCGTAGCGGGAGGGCCCTACAATGAGCAGTTCTTC	CASTVAGGPYNEQFF
-	TRBV9	TRBJ2-1	TRBD2	TGTGCCAGCAGCCCCCGAGCGGGAGCTTTGGATGAGCAGTTCTTC	CASSPRAGALDEQFF
once	TRBV9	TRBJ2-3	TRBD2	TGTGCCAGCAGCGGTACTAGCGGTCGGACAGATACGCAGTATTTT	CASSGTSGRTDTQYF
-	TRBV5-1	TRBJ1-5	TRBD1	TGCGCCAGCAGCGCAACAGGGGGCCGCGGTCAGCCCCAGCATTTT	CASSATGGRGQPQHF
few	TRBV5-1	TRBJ2-5	TRBD1	TGCGCCAGCAGCTCTAATACAGGGGTTGGAGAGACCCAGTACTTC	CASSSNTGVGETQYF
-	TRBV7-9	TRBJ2-6	-	TGTGCCAGCAGCCAGTGGACAGGGAGGGCTGGGGCCAACGTCCTGACTTTC	CASSQWTGRAGANVLTF
-	TRBV2	TRBJ1-4	-	TGTGCCAGCAGCCTCCTAGAGGGCAGGCACCCTGAAAAACTGTTTTTT	CASSLLEGRHPEKLFF
-	TRBV11-3	TRBJ2-3	TRBD2	TGTGCCAGCAGCCGGACTAGCGGGGGGATGGGAGATACGCAGTATTTT	CASSRTSGGMGDTQYF
few	TRBV30	TRBJ1-6	-	TGTGCCTGGAGGGACGGGGGGTCACCCCTCCACTTT	CAWRDGGSPLHF
-	TRBV3-1/TRBV3-2	TRBJ2-7	TRBD2	TGTGCCAGCAGCCAACGGGGGGGTGGCTACGAGCAGTACTTC	CASSQRGGGYEQYF
-	TRBV24-1	TRBJ2-1	-	TGTGCCACCATGGCGGGACAGTACAATGAGCAGTTCTTC	CATMAGQYNEQFF
-	TRBV28	TRBJ1-1	TRBD1	TGTGCCAGCAGCCCATCGGAGGGGGCGTGGACTGAAGCTTTCTTT	CASSPSEGAWTEAFF
-	TRBV5-1	TRBJ1-1	-	TGCGCCAGCAGCTTGGAACCAGGGATCACTGAAGCTTTCTTT	CASSLEPGITEAFF
-	TRBV27	TRBJ2-1	TRBD2	TGTGCCAGCAGTTTATCCCTGACGGGACTAGTTTACAATGAGCAGTTCTTC	CASSLSLTGLVYNEQFF
many	TRBV11-2	TRBJ2-7	TRBD1	TGTGCCAGCAGCTCCATACAGGGGTCGTCCTACGAGCAGTACTTC	CASSSIQGSSYEQYF
-	TRBV4-1	TRBJ2-3	TRBD2	TGCGCCAGCAGCCAAGATCGCGAACCAAGACGGGAGGGCACAGATACGCAGTATTTT	CASSQDREPRREGTDTQYF
-	TRBV4-1	TRBJ2-3	-	TGCGCCAGCAGCCAAAGACTGGATAATACGCAGTATTTT	CASSQRLDNTQYF
-	TRBV11-1	TRBJ2-1	-	TGTGCCAGCAGCTTAGGCAGCGACTCCTACAATGAGCAGTTCTTC	CASSLGSDSYNEQFF
-	TRBV6-5	TRBJ1-2	-	TGTGCCAGTACTAACGACTACTATGGCTACACCTTC	CASTNDYYGYTF
-	TRBV11-2	TRBJ1-1	TRBD1	TGTGCCAGCAGCTTAGATCTTGTAAAGGGGGCCGGGGCTTTCTTT	CASSLDLVKGAGAFF
-	TRBV27	TRBJ1-5	TRBD1	TGTGCCAGCAGTTTATCGGGATCCGACAGGGGACCTTATTTATTGCCCCAGCATTTT	CASSLSGSDRGPYLLPQHF
-	TRBV6-1	TRBJ1-6	-	TGTGCCAGCAGTGAAGCCTGGACAGTTGAGTATCCCCTCCACTTT	CASSEAWTVEYPLHF
few	TRBV6-1	TRBJ2-1	TRBD2	TGTGCCAGCAGTGATCGACTAGCGGACCTCCGAGATGAGCAGTTCTTC	CASSDRLADLRDEQFF
once	TRBV28	TRBJ1-3	-	TGTGCCAGCAGTGCGGGGGCCCGCTCTGGAAACACCATATATTTT	CASSAGARSGNTIYF